The next 27 T cell receptor beta chains were all read from a single sample in a study of blood T cell repertoires in COVID-19. Here immunoSEQ multiplex PCR was the method, and the copy in TCRdb shows in-frame clones only, minus some. The data show roughly 180,000 clones, with more than 65% seen just once and around 8% held by the top ten. The sequenced sample was peripheral blood. The source of these receptors is a woman aged 55-69 years with COVID-19, enrolled during active disease.

Points on this clone: Other DNA sequences from this sample encode an identical CDR3 as well. V usage is TRBV7-2 and J usage is TRBJ2-5, with 7 bases lining up with TRBD2. Germline CDR1 and CDR2: SGHTA and FQGNSA. The length of the CDR3 is 14 residues. J was trimmed by 3 bases and V by 3 bases; bases with no gene match: 4. The DNA for the CDR3 is TGTGCCAGCAGCTTGTGGACTAGGGAAGAGACCCAGTACTTC. This gives the protein CASSLWTREETQYF.

This chain uses TRBV7-8 with TRBJ2-7; D may be TRBD1 (6 bases). The CDR3 is 13 residues long. Germline lookup yields CDR1 SGHVS and CDR2 FQNEAQ. V was clipped by 1 base and J by 2 bases, with 6 bases between them. The DNA for the CDR3 is TGTGCCAGCAGCTTAGACAGGGCCTACGAGCAGTACGTC. It encodes CASSLDRAYEQYV.

The chain recombines TRBV28 with TRBJ2-2; D is ambiguous. Trimming took off 5 bases at V and 3 bases at J, with 7 bases between the two ends. The germline V gene has CDR1 MDHEN and CDR2 SYDVKM. The CDR3 spans 13 residues. CDR3 in amino acids: CASSLGYTGELFF. CDR3 DNA sequence: TGTGCCAGCAGTCTAGGCTACACCGGGGAGCTGTTTTTT.

The V gene is TRBV7-9, the J gene TRBJ1-1; D is unresolved. From germline, CDR1 is SEHNR and CDR2 FQNEAQ (reference sequence). V lost 7 bases, J lost 2 bases, and 11 bases lay in between. The CDR3 sequence is 13 residues long. The CDR3 reads CASTTLRNTEAFF. CDR3 coding DNA: TGTGCCAGCACCACACTCCGAAACACTGAAGCTTTCTTT.

The chain combines TRBV6-5 with TRBJ2-7; the D gene is possibly TRBD1 (5 bases). V was clipped by 5 bases and J by 1 base, with 9 bases between them. The CDR3 runs 13 residues. Germline-derived CDR1 and CDR2 are MNHEY and SVGAGI. The CDR3, as DNA: TGTGCCAGCAGTAGTACAGGTTCCTACGAGCAGTACGTC. Translated, it gives CASSSTGSYEQYV.

This sequence joins TRBV5-6 and TRBJ2-7; D possibly corresponds to TRBD2 (5 bases). V shed 0 bases and J shed 4 bases, with 5 bases lying between them. The CDR3 is 12 amino acids. Germline CDR1 is SGHDT and CDR2 is YYEEEE. The CDR3 reads CASSLGLYEQYF. The DNA for the CDR3 is TGTGCCAGCAGCTTGGGACTATACGAGCAGTACTTC.

The DNA for the CDR3 is TGTGCCAGCAGCCTTGGGGGGGGGCACACAGATACGCAGTATTTT. Translation: CASSLGGGHTDTQYF. The J gene is TRBJ2-3, the V gene TRBV11-2, with TRBD2 as a possible D gene (7 bases). The CDR3 has 15 amino acids. Germline V gene data show CDR1 as SGHAT and CDR2 as FQNNGV. V was cut by 5 bases and J by 2 bases, with 14 bases left in between.

This chain uses TRBV7-2 with TRBJ2-3, with 7 bases identical to TRBD2. The junction had 9 bases not matched to a gene; V was cut back by 3 bases and J by 3 bases. The germline V gene has CDR1 SGHTA and CDR2 FQGNSA. The CDR3 covers 16 residues. As DNA, the CDR3 is TGTGCCAGCAGCTTTGGAGCGGGGATTGGAACAGATACGCAGTATTTT. Translating it yields CASSFGAGIGTDTQYF.

This chain links TRBV9 with TRBJ2-2, with D maybe TRBD2 (5 bases). The V end lost 0 bases, the J end lost 3 bases, and 12 bases lay between the germline ends. The germline V gene encodes CDR1 SGDLS and CDR2 YYNGEE. The CDR3 has 16 amino acids. CDR3 in DNA: TGTGCCAGCAGCGTAGATGGGAGCGTCTACACCGGGGAGCTGTTTTTT. It codes for CASSVDGSVYTGELFF.

This sequence joins TRBV7-6 and TRBJ2-2, with 12 bases identical to TRBD2. With 7 bases clipped from V and 5 bases from J, the junction kept 14 bases outside the gene matches. Germline CDR1 is SGHVS and CDR2 is FNYEAQ. The CDR3 has 18 residues. The chain's CDR3 is CASTRGVPGLAGTGELFF. The DNA of the CDR3 is TGTGCCAGCACCCGAGGGGTTCCGGGACTAGCGGGTACCGGGGAGCTGTTTTTT. The entire variable domain, with the rest obtained from reference TRBV7-6 and TRBJ2-2, is as follows: GAGVSQSPRYKVTKRGQDVALRCDPISGHVSLYWYRQALGQGPEFLTYFNYEAQQDKSGLPNDRFSAERPEGSISTLTIQRTEQRDSAMYRCASTRGVPGLAGTGELFFGEGSRLTVL.

The V gene is TRBV5-1, the J gene TRBJ2-2; D call uncertain. The V gene's germline CDR1 is SGHRS and CDR2 YFSETQ. The CDR3 is made up of 15 amino acids. V was clipped by 0 bases and J by 4 bases, with 10 bases between them. CDR3 bases: TGCGCCAGCAGCTTGGCCCCGCGTGGCACCGGGGAGCTGTTTTTT. The encoded protein is CASSLAPRGTGELFF. Variable domain in full (rest from reference TRBV5-1 and TRBJ2-2): KAGVTQTPRYLIKTRGQQVTLSCSPISGHRSVSWYQQTPGQGLQFLFEYFSETQRNKGNFPGRFSGRQFSNSRSEMNVSTLELGDSALYLCASSLAPRGTGELFFGEGSRLTVL.

The sample holds one count of this clone. The genes are TRBV5-1 and TRBJ1-1; D is unresolved. Germline CDR1 reads SGHRS; CDR2 reads YFSETQ. This CDR3 is built from 15 residues. The germline V and J ends were trimmed by 0 bases and 1 base, with 10 bases remaining between them. CDR3 protein: CASSLGGHRNTEAFF. CDR3 coding DNA: TGCGCCAGCAGCTTGGGCGGGCATAGGAACACTGAAGCTTTCTTT.

This chain connects TRBV5-1 to TRBJ2-7, with 9 bases matching TRBD1. The germline V gene encodes CDR1 SGHRS and CDR2 YFSETQ. Unmatched junction bases numbered 2, after V lost 0 bases and J lost 1 base. The CDR3 loop spans 15 amino acids. As DNA, the CDR3 is TGCGCCAGCAGCTTGGTGGGACAGGGTTCCTACGAGCAGTACTTC. It is translated as CASSLVGQGSYEQYF. Based on the CDR3 plus reference TRBV5-1 and TRBJ2-7, the full variable domain is KAGVTQTPRYLIKTRGQQVTLSCSPISGHRSVSWYQQTPGQGLQFLFEYFSETQRNKGNFPGRFSGRQFSNSRSEMNVSTLELGDSALYLCASSLVGQGSYEQYFGPGTRLTVT.

V and J are TRBV2 and TRBJ2-1, with 13 bases matching TRBD2. CDR1 is SNHLY, CDR2 FYNNEI, per germline. CDR3 length equals 19 residues. V dropped 5 bases and J dropped 0; count of bases not matched to a gene: 10. CDR3 coding DNA: TGTGCCAGCAGTCCTGGGGGACTAGCGGGGCCTAGCTCCTACAATGAGCAGTTCTTC. Translation gives CASSPGGLAGPSSYNEQFF.

The J gene is TRBJ1-3, the V gene TRBV5-4, with TRBD1 as a possible D gene (5 bases). This CDR3 spans 16 amino acids. Germline loops: CDR1 SGHNT, CDR2 YYREEE (reference sequence). Between the trimmed V and J ends, which lost 0 bases and 2 bases, there was a span of 12 bases. The CDR3 loop reads CASSLDSDTTGNTIYF. The CDR3 DNA sequence: TGTGCCAGCAGCTTGGATTCGGACACTACTGGAAACACCATATATTTT.

The V and J genes are TRBV29-1 and TRBJ1-3; maybe TRBD1 (5 bases). The germline V and J ends were trimmed by 6 bases and 0 bases, with 9 bases remaining between them. The germline CDR1 and CDR2 sequences are SQVTM and ANQGSEA. CDR3 length: 13 residues. For the CDR3, the DNA is TGCAGCGTCAAACAGGACTCTGGAAACACCATATATTTT. It translates to CSVKQDSGNTIYF.

The chain carries TRBV5-1 and TRBJ2-5; tentative D call: TRBD1 (6 bases). Germline CDR1 is SGHRS and CDR2 is YFSETQ. The CDR3 runs to 15 residues. V shed 4 bases and J shed 3 bases, with 16 bases lying between them. The CDR3 region has the DNA TGCGCCAGCAGCCTCGCCCGGGACAAAAAAGAGACCCAGTACTTC. It is translated as CASSLARDKKETQYF.

The chain employs TRBV29-1 and TRBJ1-5; tentatively, D is TRBD1 (6 bases). The V end was cut by 5 bases, the J end by 3 bases, with 14 bases between. The CDR3 is made up of 14 amino acids. Germline lookup yields CDR1 SQVTM and CDR2 ANQGSEA. The CDR3 DNA reads TGCAGCGTTAGGGAAACAGGGTTCAATCAGCCCCAGCATTTT. It encodes CSVRETGFNQPQHF.

The genes are TRBV28 and TRBJ2-7; D is undetermined. Trimming removed 2 bases at V and 1 base at J, with 6 bases between. The CDR3 runs 13 residues. From germline, CDR1 is MDHEN and CDR2 SYDVKM. This chain's CDR3 is CASSLRYSYEQYF. Here the CDR3 DNA reads TGTGCCAGCAGTTTACGTTATTCCTACGAGCAGTACTTC.

DNA for the CDR3: TGCGCCAGCAGCCAAGATATCGGACAGGGGTTGAGCGAGCAGTACTTC. Protein: CASSQDIGQGLSEQYF. The chain has TRBV4-3 and TRBJ2-7; the match to TRBD1 covers 9 bases. This CDR3 has 16 amino acids. V lost 0 bases to trimming and J lost 6 bases; unmatched junction nucleotides: 9. The germline V gene has CDR1 LGHNA and CDR2 YSLEER.

J is TRBJ1-5 and V is TRBV6-5, with D tentatively TRBD1 (6 bases). The CDR3 runs to 13 residues. V dropped 7 bases and J dropped 4 bases, with 11 bases sitting between them. Germline assignment: CDR1 MNHEY and CDR2 SVGAGI. The DNA of the CDR3 is TGTGCCAGCAAAGGACAGCTAAATCAGCCCCAGCATTTT. It specifies CASKGQLNQPQHF.

The chain uses TRBV9 and TRBJ2-3; a possible D gene is TRBD2 (7 bases). The CDR3 is 18 residues long. Germline values: CDR1 SGDLS, CDR2 YYNGEE. V lost 0 bases, J lost 5 bases, and 22 bases lay in between. In nucleotides, the CDR3 is TGTGCCAGCAGCGTAGAGGGGGGGCTGGGCCCGCCGGGAGATACGCAGTATTTT. Translating it yields CASSVEGGLGPPGDTQYF.

This chain joins TRBV28 and TRBJ1-1; D is perhaps TRBD1 (5 bases). V was trimmed by 3 bases and J by 1 base, leaving 9 bases between them. This CDR3 is built from 14 residues. Germline CDR1 reads MDHEN; CDR2 reads SYDVKM. CDR3 DNA sequence: TGTGCCAGCAGTTTGTGGACACAGAACACTGAAGCTTTCTTT. It is translated as CASSLWTQNTEAFF. Full variable domain (outside the CDR3, taken from reference TRBV28 and TRBJ1-1): DVKVTQSSRYLVKRTGEKVFLECVQDMDHENMFWYRQDPGLGLRLIYFSYDVKMKEKGDIPEGYSVSREKKERFSLILESASTNQTSMYLCASSLWTQNTEAFFGQGTRLTVV.

This chain uses TRBV27 with TRBJ1-2, with no clear D. Deletions cut 3 bases from V and 1 base from J, with 6 bases between. Germline V gives CDR1 MNHEY, CDR2 SMNVEV (reference sequence). The CDR3 runs 13 residues. CDR3 amino acids: CASSFSVNYGYTF. The CDR3 DNA is TGTGCCAGCAGTTTTTCGGTTAACTATGGCTACACCTTC.

The chain uses TRBV4-3 and TRBJ2-3; D gene uncertain. This CDR3 is built from 15 residues. Germline V gives CDR1 LGHNA, CDR2 YSLEER. Trimming pared 0 bases from V and 2 bases from J, leaving 9 bases between. CDR3 DNA: TGCGCCAGCAGCCAAGATCACAGTGCCACAGATACGCAGTATTTT. Amino acid sequence: CASSQDHSATDTQYF.

The CDR3 DNA follows: TGCAGCGTTGAAGGAAGCGGTAGCACAGATACGCAGTATTTT. Translating it yields CSVEGSGSTDTQYF. The rearrangement links TRBV29-1 to TRBJ2-3, with D possibly matching TRBD2 (5 bases). Germline-derived CDR1 and CDR2 are SQVTM and ANQGSEA. The CDR3 has 14 residues. V dropped 1 base and J dropped 0 bases, with 8 bases sitting between them.

J is TRBJ2-1 and V is TRBV5-1, with D perhaps TRBD1 (6 bases). Per the germline V gene, CDR1 is SGHRS and CDR2 is YFSETQ. V lost 6 bases and J 3 bases, leaving 16 bases between the germline ends. This CDR3 contains 15 residues. This chain's CDR3 is CASTAGTLNYNEQFF. The CDR3 bases are TGCGCCAGCACCGCCGGGACACTTAACTACAATGAGCAGTTCTTC.